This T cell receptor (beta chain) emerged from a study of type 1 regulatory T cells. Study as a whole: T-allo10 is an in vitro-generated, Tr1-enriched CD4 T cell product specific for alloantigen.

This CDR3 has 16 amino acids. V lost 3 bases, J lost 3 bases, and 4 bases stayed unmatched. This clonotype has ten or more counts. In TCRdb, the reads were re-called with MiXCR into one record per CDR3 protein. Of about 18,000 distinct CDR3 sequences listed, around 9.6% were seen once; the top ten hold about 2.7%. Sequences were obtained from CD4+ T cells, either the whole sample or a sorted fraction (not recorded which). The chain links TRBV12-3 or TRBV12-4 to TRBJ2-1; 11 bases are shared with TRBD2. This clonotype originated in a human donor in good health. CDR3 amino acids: CASSFGLAGGYNEQFF. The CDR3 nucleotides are TGTGCCAGCAGTTTTGGGCTAGCGGGAGGCTACAATGAGCAGTTCTTC.